The T cell receptor (beta chain) under discussion was sequenced for a study of patients and donors after allogeneic stem cell transplantation. Details on this clonotype: No conserved phenylalanine or tryptophan is present at the end of the CDR3, so a read error is the likely explanation.

TCRdb recomputed calls from the RT-PCR reads with MiXCR, one row per CDR3 protein. Of about 110,000 distinct CDR3 sequences listed, around 38% are singletons. The CDR3 covers 14 residues. Germline loops: CDR1 SQVTM, CDR2 ANQGSEA. Trimming took 3 bases from V and 5 from J; bases not matched to a gene: 8. Source material: blood, either unsorted or a sorted T cell fraction (not recorded which). This chain links TRBV29-1 with TRBJ2-3; 7 bases fit TRBD1. The sequence came from a human donor who was either an allogeneic HSCT recipient or a stem cell or donor lymphocyte infusion donor (not recorded which). It is not recorded whose cells these are; they may come from a transplant donor. In DNA form, the CDR3 reads TGCAGCGTTGAGGTCAGGGGGTGGGAAGATACGCAGTATTTG. Translated, it gives CSVEVRGWEDTQYL.